Shown below are 26 T cell receptor beta chains from a single sample sequenced in a study of cytomegalovirus exposure and HLA in healthy donors. The PCR made use of 60 Vbeta and 13 Jbeta primers. The method was immunoSEQ multiplex PCR; TCRdb's version includes in-frame clones alone and lacks a portion of them. The sample yields some 130,000 clones, around four fifths seen once. Sequences were obtained from PBMCs. The origin of the receptors is a male donor in good health and CMV-seropositive.

This chain links TRBV11-2 with TRBJ2-3, with unresolved D. This CDR3 spans 13 amino acids. Germline CDR1 and CDR2: SGHAT and FQNNGV. Trimming left V 2 bases short and J 3 bases short, with 6 bases between. The CDR3 sequence: CASSLQWTDTQYF. The CDR3 bases are TGTGCCAGCAGCTTACAGTGGACAGATACGCAGTATTTT.

This clone was observed a few times. J is TRBJ1-1 and V is TRBV30; D gene uncertain. From germline, CDR1 is GTSNPN and CDR2 SVGIG (reference sequence). V was shortened by 0 bases and J by 10 bases, with 12 bases between the two germline ends. This CDR3 is 12 amino acids long. The CDR3 nucleotides read TGTGCCTGGAGTGTATCGGGGTTTGGAGCTTTCTTT. It encodes CAWSVSGFGAFF.

The chain is built from TRBV10-2 and TRBJ1-2; a weak D match, TRBD1 (5 bases). The V gene lost 5 bases and the J gene lost 2 bases, with 12 bases spanning the gap. Germline CDR1 is WSHSY and CDR2 is SAAADI. This CDR3 is built from 14 residues. CDR3 DNA sequence: TGCGCCAGCAGTATAAGTGACAGAAACTATGGCTACACCTTC. As protein: CASSISDRNYGYTF.

This clone was recorded once. The chain has TRBV11-3 and TRBJ2-2, with D unclear. The CDR3 consists of 13 residues. Per the germline V gene, CDR1 is SGHNT and CDR2 is YENEEA. V shed 1 base and J shed 4 bases, with 4 bases lying between them. The CDR3 sequence: CASSLGVTGELFF. CDR3 coding DNA: TGTGCCAGCAGCTTAGGAGTCACCGGGGAGCTGTTTTTT. The full variable domain, completed using reference TRBV11-3 and TRBJ2-2, is EAGVVQSPRYKIIEKKQPVAFWCNPISGHNTLYWYLQNLGQGPELLIRYENEEAVDDSQLPKDRFSAERLKGVDSTLKIQPAELGDSAVYLCASSLGVTGELFFGEGSRLTVL.

This clone was counted a single time. The chain carries TRBV7-2 and TRBJ1-2; 9 bases line up with TRBD1. J lost 7 bases, V lost 4 bases, and 7 bases had no gene match. Germline V gene sequence: CDR1 SGHTA, CDR2 FQGNSA. The CDR3 has 14 residues. As DNA, the CDR3 is TGTGCCAGCAGCTGGCGACAGGGGGATACTGGCTACACCTTC. Translation gives CASSWRQGDTGYTF.

The rearrangement links TRBV7-2 to TRBJ2-5, with 9 bases matching TRBD2. This CDR3 contains 17 residues. The trim removed 1 base at V and 7 bases at J, leaving 13 bases unmatched. CDR1 and CDR2 from the germline V gene are SGHTA and FQGNSA. CDR3: CASSLGSRLAVTRTQYF. As DNA, the CDR3 is TGTGCCAGCAGCTTAGGGTCCCGACTAGCGGTGACCAGGACCCAGTACTTC.

This clone was observed a single time. The chain is built from TRBV28 and TRBJ1-5; no reliable D call. V was clipped by 3 bases and J by 4 bases, with 10 bases between them. CDR1 is MDHEN and CDR2 is SYDVKM in the germline V gene. The CDR3 has 14 amino acids. CDR3 coding DNA: TGTGCCAGCAGTTTCAGGTCGATTAATCAGCCCCAGCATTTT. It yields the protein CASSFRSINQPQHF.

The J gene is TRBJ2-7, the V gene TRBV6-5, with 9 bases aligning to TRBD2. Trimming cost V 8 bases and J 3 bases; bases outside gene matches: 11. The CDR3 totals 15 residues. The germline gives CDR1 MNHEY, CDR2 SVGAGI. The CDR3 nucleotides are TGTGCCAGCGAAGTTCAGGCGGGGGGGGGCTACGAGCAGTACTTC. Translating it yields CASEVQAGGGYEQYF.

The chain recombines TRBV20-1 with TRBJ2-7; TRBD1 might be the D (6 bases). From germline, CDR1 is DFQATT and CDR2 SNEGSKA (reference sequence). V was cut by 7 bases and J by 2 bases, with 9 bases left in between. The CDR3 loop spans 11 amino acids. As DNA, the CDR3 is TGCAGTGTAAGGGGGACCTACGAGCAGTACTTC. Translation: CSVRGTYEQYF.

The chain carries TRBV2 and TRBJ2-1; perhaps TRBD1 as D (5 bases). CDR3 length: 13 residues. CDR1 and CDR2 from the germline V gene are SNHLY and FYNNEI. With 6 bases removed from V and 1 base from J, the gap between germline ends came to 7 bases. As DNA, the CDR3 is TGTGCCAGCAGCGACAGATCCTACAATGAGCAGTTCTTC. Its protein product is CASSDRSYNEQFF.

The chain carries TRBV28 and TRBJ2-7; D remains ambiguous. The CDR3 has 14 residues. Per the germline V gene, CDR1 is MDHEN and CDR2 is SYDVKM. The V end lost 7 bases, the J end lost 2 bases, and 15 bases lay between the germline ends. In nucleotides, the CDR3 is TGTGCCAGCACCGAAAATCCGCGAACCTACGAGCAGTACTTC. Its protein product is CASTENPRTYEQYF.

Turning to this clone: Other DNA sequences from this sample encode an identical CDR3 as well. The chain uses TRBV7-3 and TRBJ2-2; D call uncertain. This CDR3 has 13 amino acids. In germline, CDR1 is SGHTA, CDR2 FQGTGA. Trimming took off 4 bases at V and 8 bases at J, with 11 bases between the two ends. The CDR3: CASSSQGAGELFF. CDR3 coding DNA: TGTGCCAGCAGCTCCCAAGGAGCTGGGGAGCTGTTTTTT.

The table lists this clone with a count of one. The rearrangement links TRBV28 to TRBJ2-3; possible D gene TRBD2, 5 bases. CDR1 and CDR2 (germline): MDHEN, SYDVKM. The ends were cut back, 5 bases at V and 1 base at J, with 16 bases in the middle. The CDR3 covers 16 residues. The CDR3 reads CASSILDSRRTDTQYF. The CDR3 DNA follows: TGTGCCAGCAGTATCTTGGACTCGCGCCGCACAGATACGCAGTATTTT.

The chain combines TRBV5-8 with TRBJ1-5; 7 positions agree with TRBD1. The CDR3 has 12 residues. Losses at the gene ends were 4 bases for V and 12 bases for J; bases not matched to a gene: 7. Germline V lookup: CDR1 SGHTS, CDR2 YDEGEE. The CDR3 sequence: CASSPGQRDQHF. The DNA for the CDR3 is TGTGCCAGCAGCCCGGGACAGAGAGACCAGCATTTT.

The V and J genes are TRBV6-6 and TRBJ2-1, with D maybe TRBD2 (8 bases). Trimming cost V 6 bases and J 2 bases, with 17 bases left between them. Germline-derived CDR1 and CDR2 are MNHNY and SVGAGI (reference sequence). There are 16 residues in the CDR3. The CDR3 here is CASSPNRGLAYNEQFF. CDR3 nucleotides: TGTGCCAGCAGCCCAAACAGGGGACTAGCCTACAATGAGCAGTTCTTC.

DNA of the CDR3: TGTGCCAGCAGTGGGACTAGCGGGAGCCAAGAGACCCAGTACTTC. Residues: CASSGTSGSQETQYF. V gene TRBV9 combines with J gene TRBJ2-5, with TRBD2 identical over 14 bases. The CDR3 has 15 residues. V dropped 5 bases and J dropped 1; count of bases not matched to a gene: 1. Germline CDR1 reads SGDLS; CDR2 reads YYNGEE.

The rearrangement links TRBV2 to TRBJ2-5, with D maybe TRBD2 (6 bases). Germline loops: CDR1 SNHLY, CDR2 FYNNEI. This CDR3 is 13 amino acids long. Trimming removed 8 bases from V and 3 bases from J, with 13 bases in between. DNA of the CDR3: TGTGCCAGCTGGGAGGACAACGAAGAGACCCAGTACTTC. Its protein is CASWEDNEETQYF.

The J gene is TRBJ2-2, the V gene TRBV11-3; D not certain. V dropped 5 bases and J dropped 3 bases, with 4 bases sitting between them. The germline V gene encodes CDR1 SGHNT and CDR2 YENEEA. The CDR3 spans 12 residues. The CDR3 bases are TGTGCCAGCAGCCCCTACACCGGGGAGCTGTTTTTT. The encoded protein is CASSPYTGELFF.

The V call is TRBV10-3, the J call TRBJ2-7; D gene ambiguous. This CDR3 is 15 amino acids long. The germline gives CDR1 ENHRY, CDR2 SYGVKD. V lost 3 bases to trimming and J lost 3 bases, with 15 bases between them. CDR3 DNA sequence: TGTGCCATCAGTGAACCCTCCGCCGGAGACTACGAGCAGTACTTC. It encodes CAISEPSAGDYEQYF.

V usage is TRBV29-1 and J usage is TRBJ1-4; TRBD1 might be the D (6 bases). Germline loops: CDR1 SQVTM, CDR2 ANQGSEA. The CDR3 spans 13 residues. The germline V and J ends were trimmed by 7 bases and 1 base, with 10 bases remaining between them. The CDR3 spells CSALQGTNEKLFF. DNA for the CDR3: TGCAGCGCTTTACAGGGAACTAATGAAAAACTGTTTTTT.

There are a few counts of this clone. The chain recombines TRBV19 with TRBJ2-7, with D perhaps matching TRBD2 (6 bases). This CDR3 spans 15 amino acids. V lost 8 bases and J lost 0, with 17 bases in between. From germline, CDR1 is LNHDA and CDR2 SQIVND (reference sequence). Here the CDR3 reads CASDPRGNCSYEQYF. The CDR3, as DNA: TGTGCCAGTGATCCCCGCGGGAATTGCTCCTACGAGCAGTACTTC.

V is TRBV6-5 and J is TRBJ1-2, with 8 bases fitting TRBD1. After removal of 5 bases from V and 4 bases from J, the junction contained 6 bases not matched to a gene. This CDR3 spans 14 amino acids. The germline CDR1 and CDR2 sequences are MNHEY and SVGAGI. The CDR3 DNA reads TGTGCCAGCAGTCTGGACAGGGACTTCTATGGCTACACCTTC. Protein sequence: CASSLDRDFYGYTF.

The chain couples TRBV5-6 to TRBJ1-2; the match to TRBD1 covers 7 bases. The CDR3 spans 13 residues. Per the germline V gene, CDR1 is SGHDT and CDR2 is YYEEEE. With V trimmed by 4 bases and J by 6 bases, 6 bases remained unmatched. This chain's CDR3 is CASSKIGTDGYTF. The CDR3 region has the DNA TGTGCCAGCAGCAAAATTGGGACAGATGGCTACACCTTC.

The rearrangement joins TRBV7-3 to TRBJ2-5; D is uncertain. CDR1 and CDR2 from the germline V gene are SGHTA and FQGTGA. The germline V and J ends were trimmed by 2 bases and 4 bases, with 14 bases remaining between them. The CDR3 is 15 residues long. Here the CDR3 DNA reads TGTGCCAGCAGCTTAGGCCCGGAGACCGGAGAGACCCAGTACTTC. Its translation: CASSLGPETGETQYF.

The rearrangement links TRBV7-2 to TRBJ1-1; D possibly corresponds to TRBD1 (5 bases). This CDR3 has 15 amino acids. CDR1 and CDR2 from the germline V gene are SGHTA and FQGNSA. V dropped 1 base and J dropped 1 base, with 10 bases sitting between them. CDR3 amino acids: CASSLVAGWNTEAFF. Here the CDR3 DNA reads TGTGCCAGCAGCTTAGTTGCAGGGTGGAACACTGAAGCTTTCTTT.

This chain links TRBV29-1 with TRBJ2-7; 7 positions match TRBD1. The CDR3 has 14 amino acids. V was pared by 8 bases and J by 0 bases, with 10 bases of the junction left unmatched. Germline V gene data show CDR1 as SQVTM and CDR2 as ANQGSEA. CDR3 coding DNA: TGCAGCACACGACAAGGGGGCCACTCCTACGAGCAGTACTTC. Its protein is CSTRQGGHSYEQYF.